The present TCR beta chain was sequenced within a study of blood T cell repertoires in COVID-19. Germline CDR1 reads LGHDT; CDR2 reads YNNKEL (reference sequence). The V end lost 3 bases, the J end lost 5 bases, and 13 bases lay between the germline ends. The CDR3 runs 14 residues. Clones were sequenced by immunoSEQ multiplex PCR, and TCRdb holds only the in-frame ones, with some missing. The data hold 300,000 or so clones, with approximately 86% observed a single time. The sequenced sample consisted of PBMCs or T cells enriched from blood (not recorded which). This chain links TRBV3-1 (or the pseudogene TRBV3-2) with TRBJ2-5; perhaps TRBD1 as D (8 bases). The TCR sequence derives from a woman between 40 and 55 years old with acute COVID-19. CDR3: CASSHNRGGETQYF. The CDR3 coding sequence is TGTGCCAGCAGCCATAACAGGGGGGGGGAGACCCAGTACTTC.